The next 15 T cell receptor beta chains were all read from a single sample in a study of metastatic and nonmetastatic thyroid tumors. There were no patients who had received any treatment before thyroid surgery. TCRdb re-processed the PCR reads through MiXCR. This table holds 39,000 or so clones, around half found once. The sample was tumor tissue. The receptors here all came from a male donor with papillary thyroid cancer or a benign thyroid nodule (not recorded which). Some clones in this sample may be carry-over from other donors' samples.

This clone came up a few times. The rearrangement uses TRBV28 and TRBJ2-7; D is perhaps TRBD2 (5 bases). V was trimmed by 6 bases and J by 2 bases, leaving 23 bases between them. The CDR3 is made up of 17 amino acids. Germline values: CDR1 MDHEN, CDR2 SYDVKM. CDR3 DNA sequence: TGTGCCAGCAGCCCCACCCCGGCCGGGATACCACCCTACGAGCAGTACTTC. Protein product: CASSPTPAGIPPYEQYF. The full variable domain, in which reference TRBV28 and TRBJ2-7 provide the parts outside the CDR3, is DVKVTQSSRYLVKRTGEKVFLECVQDMDHENMFWYRQDPGLGLRLIYFSYDVKMKEKGDIPEGYSVSREKKERFSLILESASTNQTSMYLCASSPTPAGIPPYEQYFGPGTRLTVT.

This clone has more than one count but fewer than ten. This sequence joins TRBV19 and TRBJ2-7; D call uncertain. The V end lost 6 bases, the J end lost 2 bases, and 11 bases lay between the germline ends. Germline CDR1 reads LNHDA; CDR2 reads SQIVND (reference sequence). This CDR3 region has 13 residues. The CDR3 DNA sequence: TGTGCCAGTAGCCCAGGACCGGCCTACGAGCAGTACTTC. This gives the protein CASSPGPAYEQYF.

This clone is categorized as medium-sized. This rearrangement joins TRBV15 to TRBJ1-2, with 8 bases fitting TRBD1. Germline V gene data show CDR1 as LNHNV and CDR2 as YYDKDF (reference sequence). V lost 1 base to trimming and J lost 3 bases; unmatched junction nucleotides: 4. This CDR3 is built from 15 residues. CDR3 sequence: CATSRATGAYYGYTF. The CDR3 DNA follows: TGTGCCACCAGCAGAGCGACAGGGGCCTACTATGGCTACACCTTC.

This clone was recorded a few times. V gene TRBV2 combines with J gene TRBJ2-1; 9 positions agree with TRBD1. V dropped 5 bases and J dropped 4; count of bases not matched to a gene: 9. The CDR3 covers 16 residues. The V gene's germline CDR1 is SNHLY and CDR2 FYNNEI. The CDR3 sequence is CASSYQGQGGYNEQFF. DNA for the CDR3: TGTGCCAGCAGTTACCAGGGACAGGGCGGATACAATGAGCAGTTCTTC. The variable domain in full, completed from reference TRBV2 and TRBJ2-1, reads EPEVTQTPSHQVTQMGQEVILRCVPISNHLYFYWYRQILGQKVEFLVSFYNNEISEKSEIFDDQFSVERPDGSNFTLKIRSTKLEDSAMYFCASSYQGQGGYNEQFFGPGTRLTVL.

This chain connects TRBV20-1 to TRBJ2-7; 10 bases line up with TRBD1. This CDR3 has 13 amino acids. V trimming: 4 bases; J trimming: 5 bases; junction bases outside the gene matches: 5. From germline, CDR1 is DFQATT and CDR2 SNEGSKA (reference sequence). The CDR3 reads CSAKPDRGNEQYF. CDR3 sequence (DNA): TGCAGTGCTAAACCGGACAGGGGGAACGAGCAGTACTTC.

This clone was recorded many times. J is TRBJ1-2 and V is TRBV27; no firm D call. The germline V and J ends were trimmed by 5 bases and 4 bases, with 17 bases remaining between them. This CDR3 has 15 amino acids. Germline CDR1 reads MNHEY; CDR2 reads SMNVEV (reference sequence). This CDR3 reads CASSPDPGLTYGYTF. The CDR3 coding sequence is TGTGCCAGCAGTCCGGACCCTGGTCTAACCTATGGCTACACCTTC.

The J gene is TRBJ2-1, the V gene TRBV4-3, with 8 nucleotides matching TRBD2. CDR3 length: 17 residues. The germline V gene has CDR1 LGHNA and CDR2 YSLEER. The trim removed 3 bases at V and 0 bases at J, leaving 7 bases unmatched. This CDR3 is CASSHATGTSSYNEQFF. The CDR3 coding sequence is TGCGCCAGCAGCCACGCAACCGGGACTAGCTCCTACAATGAGCAGTTCTTC.

The chain links TRBV28 to TRBJ1-5; TRBD1 matches 7 bases. J gave up 4 bases and V 6 bases, and 12 bases lay outside the gene matches. This CDR3 spans 16 amino acids. Per germline, CDR1 MDHEN and CDR2 SYDVKM. The CDR3 loop reads CASRTGRGSSNQPQHF. The CDR3 coding sequence is TGTGCCAGCAGAACGGGCAGGGGGTCCTCGAATCAGCCCCAGCATTTT.

The genes are TRBV19 and TRBJ2-1; D perhaps matches TRBD1 (6 bases). Germline CDR1 reads LNHDA; CDR2 reads SQIVND (reference sequence). V was pared by 10 bases and J by 0 bases, with 19 bases between. This CDR3 region has 16 residues. The CDR3 DNA sequence: TGTGCCACCTTTAAAGGGACACCCAGCTCCTACAATGAGCAGTTCTTC. It translates to CATFKGTPSSYNEQFF.

CDR3 nucleotides: TGTGCCAGCTCACCACTTCAGAGCAAGAGCAATCAGCCCCAGCATTTT. Its translation: CASSPLQSKSNQPQHF. The chain combines TRBV18 with TRBJ1-5; D gene ambiguous. With 1 base removed from V and 1 base from J, the gap between germline ends came to 11 bases. The CDR3 extends over 16 amino acids. Germline V CDR1 and CDR2: KGHSH, LQKENI.

The V and J genes are TRBV7-3 and TRBJ2-6; D is uncertain. The V end was cut by 0 bases, the J end by 3 bases, with 0 bases between. Germline CDR1 is SGHTA and CDR2 is FQGTGA. The CDR3 totals 13 residues. The CDR3 reads CASSLTGANVLTF. The CDR3 DNA sequence: TGTGCCAGCAGCTTAACTGGGGCCAACGTCCTGACTTTC.

The chain recombines TRBV11-2 with TRBJ1-4; possible D gene TRBD1, 5 bases. The V end lost 5 bases, the J end lost 4 bases, and 8 bases lay between the germline ends. CDR1 and CDR2 (germline): SGHAT, FQNNGV. This CDR3 has 13 residues. As DNA, the CDR3 is TGTGCCAGCAGCAAGGGGATTAATGAAAAACTGTTTTTT. Its translation: CASSKGINEKLFF. The full variable domain, with the rest looked up from reference TRBV11-2 and TRBJ1-4, is EAGVAQSPRYKIIEKRQSVAFWCNPISGHATLYWYQQILGQGPKLLIQFQNNGVVDDSQLPKDRFSAERLKGVDSTLKIQPAKLEDSAVYLCASSKGINEKLFFGSGTQLSVL.

The chain links TRBV4-1 to TRBJ2-7, with a tentative D call TRBD2 (6 bases). V dropped 1 base and J dropped 3 bases, with 25 bases sitting between them. The CDR3 contains 19 residues. CDR1 is MGHRA and CDR2 is YSYEKL in the germline V gene. DNA of the CDR3: TGCGCCAGCAGCCAAGCACCGGCGTTAAGGGGAGGCCACAGCTACGAGCAGTACTTC. Translated: CASSQAPALRGGHSYEQYF.

This clone has only a few counts. The chain employs TRBV20-1 and TRBJ2-7; possible D gene TRBD2, 6 bases. Trimming shortened V by 2 bases and J by 2 bases, and 13 bases separated the two germline ends. The CDR3 covers 14 residues. Germline CDR1 and CDR2: DFQATT and SNEGSKA (reference sequence). CDR3 nucleotide sequence: TGCAGTGCTAGAAGAACGGAGGGCCCCTACGAGCAGTACTTC. It translates to CSARRTEGPYEQYF.

In this sample, this clone turned up a few times. The chain employs TRBV15 and TRBJ1-3; the D is unclear. Trimming left V 1 base short and J 1 base short, with 11 bases between. This CDR3 region has 16 residues. CDR1 and CDR2 from the germline V gene are LNHNV and YYDKDF (reference sequence). The CDR3 bases are TGTGCCACCAGCAGAGCCGGGCAAGTATCTGGAAACACCATATATTTT. Encoded protein: CATSRAGQVSGNTIYF.